These 31 T cell receptor beta chains were all obtained from the same sample, sequenced in a study of shared clonotypes between healthy human individuals. Assay: immunoSEQ multiplex PCR; the TCRdb copy retains only in-frame clones and omits some. The sample records more than 2 million clones, 90% to 95% being singletons. The sample was naive CD4+ T cells sorted from blood. Subset specified: CD45RA+ positively selected. The source of these receptors is a man aged 18-30 years in good health.

This clone was found once. V and J are TRBV9 and TRBJ1-2; possibly TRBD1 for D (5 bases). This CDR3 is 15 amino acids long. Germline V gives CDR1 SGDLS, CDR2 YYNGEE. V gave up 4 bases and J gave up 5 bases, with 18 bases separating them. The CDR3 reads CASSQPGAEGYGYTF. The CDR3 nucleotides are TGTGCCAGCAGCCAACCTGGGGCCGAGGGATATGGCTACACCTTC.

This clone turned up a few times. This CDR3 is also generated by other DNA sequences in the sample. The chain couples TRBV6-1 to TRBJ1-5, with D unresolved. V dropped 6 bases and J dropped 2 bases, with 2 bases sitting between them. The CDR3 has 11 amino acids. Germline values: CDR1 MNHNS, CDR2 SASEGT. CDR3 nucleotide sequence: TGTGCCAGCAGGGGCAATCAGCCCCAGCATTTT. As protein: CASRGNQPQHF.

The chain couples TRBV10-1 to TRBJ2-3; 10 nucleotides agree with TRBD2. This CDR3 contains 15 residues. Germline loops: CDR1 WNHNN, CDR2 SYGVQD (reference sequence). V lost 3 bases and J lost 4; bases outside the gene matches: 4. This chain's CDR3 is CASSDQREGADTQYF. The CDR3 DNA follows: TGCGCCAGCAGTGACCAGCGGGAGGGGGCAGATACGCAGTATTTT.

V usage is TRBV2 and J usage is TRBJ1-1, with D maybe TRBD1 (6 bases). The CDR3 totals 14 residues. The germline V gene has CDR1 SNHLY and CDR2 FYNNEI. V was cut by 6 bases and J by 5 bases, with 16 bases left in between. The CDR3 sequence: CASSQPRGRTEAFF. As DNA, the CDR3 is TGTGCCAGCAGCCAACCCCGGGGGCGGACTGAAGCTTTCTTT.

CDR3 in DNA: TGTGCCAGCAGCTTAGCCAGCGGGATATCGACTGAGCAGTTCTTC. This translates into CASSLASGISTEQFF. The chain is built from TRBV7-2 and TRBJ2-1; 7 nucleotides align to TRBD2. J lost 9 bases, V lost 0 bases, and 8 bases had no gene match. Germline CDR1 reads SGHTA; CDR2 reads FQGNSA. The CDR3 sequence is 15 residues long.

The J gene is TRBJ1-6, the V gene TRBV25-1; the match to TRBD1 covers 7 bases. This CDR3 contains 16 residues. V dropped 7 bases and J dropped 5; count of bases not matched to a gene: 11. The germline gives CDR1 MGHDK, CDR2 SYGVNS. The CDR3 nucleotides read TGTGCCAGCACGCACACCCGGGACAGCCATAATTCACCCCTCCACTTT. This sequence encodes CASTHTRDSHNSPLHF. Full variable domain (rest looked up from reference TRBV25-1 and TRBJ1-6): EADIYQTPRYLVIGTGKKITLECSQTMGHDKMYWYQQDPGMELHLIHYSYGVNSTEKGDLSSESTVSRIRTEHFPLTLESARPSHTSQYLCASTHTRDSHNSPLHFGNGTRLTVT.

About this clone: Within the sample, other DNA sequences also encode this same CDR3. The chain combines TRBV5-1 with TRBJ2-1, with 7 bases fitting TRBD2. This CDR3 is 16 amino acids long. Trimming at V came to 0 bases and at J to 2 bases, leaving 5 bases not matched to a gene. The V gene's germline CDR1 is SGHRS and CDR2 YFSETQ. This CDR3 reads CASSLAGGSTYNEQFF. The CDR3 bases are TGCGCCAGCAGCTTGGCGGGGGGTTCGACCTACAATGAGCAGTTCTTC.

The CDR3: CASSQDTMAGGIHNEQFF. CDR3 sequence (DNA): TGCGCCAGCAGCCAAGATACAATGGCGGGAGGTATCCACAATGAGCAGTTCTTC. The V and J genes are TRBV4-3 and TRBJ2-1, with 8 positions matching TRBD2. The V segment lost 0 bases and the J segment 5 bases; nucleotides outside the gene matches: 12. The CDR3 loop spans 18 amino acids. CDR1 LGHNA and CDR2 YSLEER come from the germline V gene.

The chain uses TRBV5-5 and TRBJ1-6, with unresolved D. Germline V gives CDR1 SGHKS, CDR2 YYEKEE (reference sequence). CDR3 length equals 15 residues. Trimming pared 0 bases from V and 6 bases from J, leaving 10 bases between. The CDR3 reads CASSLVVQINSPLHF. CDR3 sequence (DNA): TGTGCCAGCAGCTTGGTCGTACAGATTAATTCACCCCTCCACTTT.

V and J are TRBV6-1 and TRBJ2-7, with D perhaps being TRBD1 or TRBD2 (5 bases each). Between the trimmed V and J ends, which lost 6 bases and 2 bases, there was a span of 14 bases. This CDR3 has 14 residues. Germline CDR1 MNHNS, CDR2 SASEGT. CDR3: CASRPGPGTYEQYF. The CDR3 DNA sequence: TGTGCCAGCAGGCCGGGACCCGGGACCTACGAGCAGTACTTC.

This rearrangement joins TRBV6-5 to TRBJ1-1, with unresolved D. The CDR3 length is 11 residues. The ends were cut back, 6 bases at V and 7 bases at J, with 9 bases in the middle. Germline values: CDR1 MNHEY, CDR2 SVGAGI. CDR3 loop: CASSLQHEAFF. CDR3 DNA sequence: TGTGCCAGCAGCCTACAGCATGAAGCTTTCTTT.

This clone was recorded only once. CDR3 coding DNA: TGTGCCAGTAGCCAGCTTAATAGCAATCAGCCCCAGCATTTT. Translated, it gives CASSQLNSNQPQHF. V and J are TRBV19 and TRBJ1-5; D uncertain. CDR3 length: 14 amino acids. V was pared by 6 bases and J by 0 bases, with 9 bases between. Germline CDR1 and CDR2: LNHDA and SQIVND (reference sequence).

The rearrangement joins TRBV5-4 to TRBJ2-1; TRBD1 is a possible D gene (5 bases). Germline V lookup: CDR1 SGHNT, CDR2 YYREEE (reference sequence). The CDR3 length is 14 residues. Trimming shortened V by 3 bases and J by 5 bases, and 12 bases separated the two germline ends. This CDR3 is CASSSTGRDNEQFF. The CDR3 DNA reads as TGTGCCAGCAGCTCTACAGGCAGGGACAATGAGCAGTTCTTC.

This chain connects TRBV11-3 to TRBJ2-7; D may be TRBD2 (5 bases). This CDR3 spans 12 amino acids. V dropped 5 bases and J dropped 6 bases, with 11 bases sitting between them. Germline V gene data show CDR1 as SGHNT and CDR2 as YENEEA. The CDR3 nucleotides are TGTGCCAGCAGCCCACGAGGAGGCGAGCAGTACTTC. This encodes CASSPRGGEQYF.

This clone appeared a single time. The chain has TRBV30 and TRBJ2-7; D uncertain. CDR1 is GTSNPN, CDR2 SVGIG, per germline (reference sequence). Trimming stripped 1 base from V and 2 bases from J, with 6 bases between. There are 12 residues in the CDR3. CDR3: CAWSASTYEQYF. CDR3 in DNA: TGTGCCTGGAGTGCCTCGACCTACGAGCAGTACTTC. The full variable domain, in which reference TRBV30 and TRBJ2-7 provide the parts outside the CDR3, is SQTIHQWPATLVQPVGSPLSLECTVEGTSNPNLYWYRQAAGRGLQLLFYSVGIGQISSEVPQNLSASRPQDRQFILSSKKLLLSDSGFYLCAWSASTYEQYFGPGTRLTVT.

The V and J genes are TRBV5-1 and TRBJ2-5, with D unresolved. The CDR3 is 14 amino acids. Per the germline V gene, CDR1 is SGHRS and CDR2 is YFSETQ. Between the trimmed V and J ends, which lost 5 bases and 1 base, there was a span of 12 bases. The CDR3 coding sequence is TGCGCCAGCAGACTGCCGGCACTCCAAGAGACCCAGTACTTC. As protein: CASRLPALQETQYF.

The gene calls are TRBV5-1 and TRBJ1-1, with D perhaps matching TRBD1 (6 bases). V was pared by 4 bases and J by 0 bases, with 10 bases between. CDR1 SGHRS and CDR2 YFSETQ come from the germline V gene. The CDR3 sequence is 14 residues long. CDR3 DNA sequence: TGCGCCAGCAGCCGACAGGAGTTGAACACTGAAGCTTTCTTT. This codes for CASSRQELNTEAFF.

The CDR3 reads CASSDWGSPLHF. The CDR3 region has the DNA TGTGCCAGCAGTGACTGGGGTTCACCCCTCCACTTT. The chain carries TRBV6-1 and TRBJ1-6; D unclear. Trimming left V 3 bases short and J 9 bases short, with 6 bases between. The CDR3 extends over 12 amino acids. Germline assignment: CDR1 MNHNS and CDR2 SASEGT.

The chain employs TRBV5-1 and TRBJ1-1; D gene unclear. Germline CDR1 and CDR2: SGHRS and YFSETQ. The V and J ends lost 7 bases and 8 bases respectively, with 9 bases between them. The CDR3 has 10 amino acids. The CDR3 reads CASPPGEAFF. CDR3 nucleotides: TGCGCCAGCCCCCCGGGGGAAGCTTTCTTT.

The chain uses TRBV11-2 and TRBJ1-4, with TRBD1 as a possible D gene (5 bases). Trimming left V 5 bases short and J 4 bases short, with 14 bases between. Per germline, CDR1 SGHAT and CDR2 FQNNGV. This CDR3 is 15 amino acids long. In DNA form, the CDR3 reads TGTGCCAGCAGCAGACGGGGGGTCAGTAATGAAAAACTGTTTTTT. Its protein is CASSRRGVSNEKLFF.

This clone appeared a single time. This chain links TRBV5-4 with TRBJ2-2; D is possibly TRBD1 (5 bases). The CDR3 sequence is 14 residues long. V dropped 1 base and J dropped 6 bases, with 10 bases sitting between them. Germline V CDR1 and CDR2: SGHNT, YYREEE (reference sequence). CDR3 DNA: TGTGCCAGCAGCTTGAACCAGGGTTCCGGGGAGCTGTTTTTT. Its translation is CASSLNQGSGELFF.

This clone was picked up one time. The chain has TRBV19 and TRBJ2-3, with D unclear. The germline V and J ends were trimmed by 5 bases and 11 bases, with 17 bases remaining between them. Germline CDR1 and CDR2: LNHDA and SQIVND (reference sequence). This CDR3 has 13 residues. DNA of the CDR3: TGTGCCAGTAGTGAACCCGCTGGATTGAGGCAGTATTTT. This gives the protein CASSEPAGLRQYF.

The V gene is TRBV11-2, the J gene TRBJ2-3; tentative D call: TRBD2 (7 bases). CDR3 length: 18 amino acids. Per the germline V gene, CDR1 is SGHAT and CDR2 is FQNNGV. V lost 5 bases and J 0 bases, leaving 21 bases between the germline ends. As DNA, the CDR3 is TGTGCCAGCAGCCCATTGGGGGGGCGAACCCAAAGCACAGATACGCAGTATTTT. Its protein is CASSPLGGRTQSTDTQYF.

The V and J genes are TRBV5-1 and TRBJ1-1, with TRBD1 matching 10 bases. J was trimmed by 1 base and V by 5 bases; bases with no gene match: 5. The CDR3 runs 15 residues. In germline, CDR1 is SGHRS, CDR2 YFSETQ. CDR3: CASRETGGTNTEAFF. The CDR3 DNA reads as TGCGCCAGCAGAGAGACAGGGGGCACGAACACTGAAGCTTTCTTT.

This chain joins TRBV5-3 and TRBJ2-1; 9 nucleotides line up with TRBD1. TRBV5-3 has ORF status, its function being uncertain. After removal of 4 bases from V and 14 bases from J, the junction contained 7 bases not matched to a gene. This CDR3 contains 12 residues. This CDR3 is CARSPDRTGEFF. The CDR3 DNA sequence: TGTGCCAGAAGCCCGGACAGGACAGGGGAGTTCTTC.

V is TRBV7-2 and J is TRBJ1-6, with D uncertain. This CDR3 region has 15 residues. Germline V gene sequence: CDR1 SGHTA, CDR2 FQGNSA. Trimming pared 4 bases from V and 11 bases from J, leaving 18 bases between. The CDR3 here is CASSSQWSVLAPLHF. CDR3 coding DNA: TGTGCCAGCAGCTCGCAATGGTCAGTGTTGGCACCCCTCCACTTT.

On this clone itself: Other DNA sequences of this sample code for an identical CDR3. J is TRBJ2-5 and V is TRBV5-4, with 14 bases aligning to TRBD2. CDR1 and CDR2 (germline): SGHNT, YYREEE (reference sequence). With V trimmed by 2 bases and J by 1 base, 1 base remained unmatched. This CDR3 contains 16 residues. The chain's CDR3 is CASSLGLAGGQETQYF. CDR3 DNA: TGTGCCAGCAGCTTAGGACTAGCGGGGGGCCAAGAGACCCAGTACTTC.

V gene TRBV2 combines with J gene TRBJ1-6; 10 nucleotides line up with TRBD1. The CDR3 totals 15 residues. V was pared by 5 bases and J by 9 bases, with 7 bases of the junction left unmatched. CDR1 and CDR2 from the germline V gene are SNHLY and FYNNEI. The CDR3 loop reads CASSPTTGGVSPLHF. The CDR3 region has the DNA TGTGCCAGCAGTCCCACGACAGGGGGCGTTTCACCCCTCCACTTT.

The genes are TRBV2 and TRBJ2-7; TRBD2 is a possible D gene (6 bases). Germline values: CDR1 SNHLY, CDR2 FYNNEI. The CDR3 sequence is 15 residues long. The V and J ends lost 5 bases and 0 bases respectively, with 14 bases between them. Here the CDR3 DNA reads TGTGCCAGCAGTCCAATAGCGGCGAGCTCCTACGAGCAGTACTTC. Residues: CASSPIAASSYEQYF. Filled out from reference TRBV2 and TRBJ2-7, the complete variable domain reads EPEVTQTPSHQVTQMGQEVILRCVPISNHLYFYWYRQILGQKVEFLVSFYNNEISEKSEIFDDQFSVERPDGSNFTLKIRSTKLEDSAMYFCASSPIAASSYEQYFGPGTRLTVT.

This rearrangement joins TRBV10-3 to TRBJ2-1; TRBD1 might be the D (6 bases). Germline CDR1 reads ENHRY; CDR2 reads SYGVKD. V lost 3 bases and J 10 bases, leaving 13 bases between the germline ends. The CDR3 totals 13 residues. CDR3 nucleotide sequence: TGTGCCATCAGTGAAGTACAGGGCGGAGAGCAGTTCTTC. Amino acids: CAISEVQGGEQFF.

V is TRBV2 and J is TRBJ2-3; 7 bases line up with TRBD1. Germline V lookup: CDR1 SNHLY, CDR2 FYNNEI. This CDR3 comprises 14 residues. The J segment lost 2 bases and the V segment lost 3 bases, leaving 2 bases of the junction unmatched. CDR3 nucleotide sequence: TGTGCCAGCAGTGACAAGGGGGCCACAGATACGCAGTATTTT. It encodes CASSDKGATDTQYF.